A selection of T cell receptor beta chains follows, all from one sample in a study of metastatic and nonmetastatic thyroid tumors. TCRdb reprocessed the PCR reads via MiXCR. The sample yields about 13,000 clones, roughly 23% seen once. The sample consisted of blood. The receptors stem from a female donor with papillary thyroid cancer or a benign thyroid nodule (not recorded which). Some clones in this sample may be carry-over from other donors' samples. The CDR3 runs from the conserved cysteine through the conserved F or W. The order of the fields is J gene, D gene, clone size, V gene, CDR3 protein, CDR3 DNA. A D gene is named only where the DNA matches it firmly. Rows may omit the clone size; those that give it use once, few, many or a size class.

>TRBJ1-1|.|medium-sized|TRBV27
CASSLGSNTEAFF
TGTGCCAGCAGTTTGGGTTCGAACACTGAAGCTTTCTTT
>TRBJ1-3|.|many|TRBV7-9
CASSLTVSGNTIYF
TGTGCCAGCAGCTTGACAGTCTCTGGAAACACCATATATTTT
>TRBJ2-1|TRBD2|medium-sized|TRBV6-1
CASSEEVAGSYNEQFF
TGTGCCAGCAGTGAAGAGGTAGCGGGCTCCTACAATGAGCAGTTCTTC
>TRBJ2-2|TRBD1|medium-sized|TRBV28
CGTGDSNTGELFF
TGTGGGACTGGGGACAGTAACACCGGGGAGCTGTTTTTT
>TRBJ2-7|TRBD2|.|TRBV20-1
CSASPTSGRWSYEQYF
TGCAGTGCTTCACCGACTAGCGGGAGGTGGTCCTACGAGCAGTACTTC
>TRBJ2-3|TRBD1|many|TRBV9
CASSAQTGAGWDTQYF
TGTGCCAGCAGCGCACAAACAGGGGCTGGGTGGGATACGCAGTATTTT
>TRBJ2-5|.|many|TRBV5-4
CASRPQVQETQYF
TGTGCCAGCAGACCACAGGTGCAAGAGACCCAGTACTTC
>TRBJ2-1|TRBD2|.|TRBV28
CASSSGTSGINEQFF
TGTGCCAGCAGCTCTGGGACTAGCGGGATTAATGAGCAGTTCTTC
>TRBJ2-1|TRBD1|.|TRBV25-1
CASSYGQGSGNQQFF
TGTGCCAGCAGTTATGGACAGGGTTCCGGCAATCAGCAGTTCTTC
>TRBJ2-7|.|medium-sized|TRBV6-5
CASSYSFETLSEQYF
TGTGCCAGCAGTTACTCGTTCGAGACACTCAGCGAGCAGTACTTC
>TRBJ1-4|.|many|TRBV20-1
CSFLGNPGEGPNEKLFF
TGCAGTTTCCTAGGAAATCCAGGGGAGGGCCCTAATGAAAAACTGTTTTTT
>TRBJ2-5|.|many|TRBV11-1
CASSLRRGRETQYF
TGTGCCAGCAGCTTACGACGAGGGAGAGAGACCCAGTACTTC
>TRBJ1-4|TRBD1|.|TRBV15
CATSKTGSRRTNEKLFF
TGTGCAACCAGCAAGACAGGGAGCCGAAGGACTAATGAAAAACTGTTTTTT
>TRBJ2-2|.|medium-sized|TRBV28
CASSLVRTGTGELFF
TGTGCCAGCAGTTTAGTGAGAACAGGGACCGGGGAGCTGTTTTTT
>TRBJ2-2|TRBD1|medium-sized|TRBV24-1
CATEGQNNGELFF
TGTGCCACCGAGGGACAGAACAACGGGGAGCTGTTTTTT
>TRBJ2-5|.|medium-sized|TRBV2
CASSVLAQYF
TGTGCCAGCAGTGTTTTGGCCCAGTACTTC
>TRBJ1-1|.|many|TRBV13
CASSPTGGFRFTEAFF
TGTGCCAGCAGCCCGACCGGGGGGTTTAGGTTCACTGAAGCTTTCTTT
>TRBJ2-6|.|many|TRBV19
CASSAGESGANVLTF
TGTGCCAGTAGTGCAGGAGAATCTGGGGCCAACGTCCTGACTTTC
>TRBJ2-2|.|.|TRBV5-5
CASRPTDSTTGELFF
TGTGCCAGCAGACCAACGGACAGTACCACCGGGGAGCTGTTTTTT
>TRBJ1-3|.|.|TRBV20-1
CSASSGRDSGNTIYF
TGCAGTGCTAGCTCCGGACGGGACTCTGGAAACACCATATATTTT